The sequence of this TCR beta chain was determined in a study of CD8 T cells in ankylosing spondylitis. General study findings and limits: Made up of eight or nine highly homologous variants, a TCR beta motif appeared characteristic of ankylosing spondylitis blood. Earlier authors reported some of these motif variants in reactive arthritis synovial fluid and blood. There was reportedly significant enrichment of clones that were disease-linked in matched ankylosing spondylitis synovial fluid.

TCRdb analysed the 5' RACE reads with MiXCR anew, one entry per CDR3 protein. There are roughly 250,000 distinct CDR3 sequences in the sample; about 10% occur only once, and about 2.8% lies in the top ten. The CDR3 runs 15 residues. Germline CDR1 SGHRS, CDR2 YFSETQ. The V segment lost 5 bases and the J segment 2 bases; nucleotides outside the gene matches: 3. There are many counts of this clonotype. Its antigen is not known. V gene TRBV5-1 combines with J gene TRBJ2-7; 14 positions match TRBD2. Sequenced material: blood, either unsorted or a sorted T cell fraction (not recorded which). The sequence was collected from a male donor with ankylosing spondylitis or in good health (not recorded which). CDR3 region: CASSWGLAGAYEQYF. The CDR3 region has the DNA TGCGCCAGCAGTTGGGGACTAGCGGGGGCCTACGAGCAGTACTTC.